A selection of T cell receptor beta chains follows, all from one sample in a study of T cells in Graves' hyperthyroidism and ophthalmopathy. One entry per CDR3 protein results from TCRdb running MiXCR on the multiplex PCR reads. The table includes 500,000 to 800,000 distinct CDR3 sequences, roughly 15% detected once. Sequenced sample: blood. These receptors were taken from a woman aged 45-60 years with Graves' ophthalmopathy. Each CDR3 is given with its conserved first and last residue. D genes are given only for firm matches. The size entry is marked missing in some rows and otherwise reads once, few, many or a size class.

v_gene	j_gene	d_gene	abundance	CDR3aa	CDR3nt
TRBV29-1	TRBJ2-1	TRBD2	many	CSVAGTSGSAYNEQFF	TGCAGCGTCGCTGGGACTAGCGGGAGCGCCTACAATGAGCAGTTCTTC
TRBV18	TRBJ1-5	.	many	CASSPSGGDNQPQHF	TGTGCCAGCTCACCCTCTGGGGGTGACAATCAGCCCCAGCATTTT
TRBV28	TRBJ2-7	TRBD1	many	CASSLIGTGVTGEQYF	TGTGCCAGCAGTTTGATAGGGACAGGGGTGACGGGAGAGCAGTACTTC
TRBV20-1	TRBJ1-6	.	.	CSASYRDGSPLHF	TGCAGTGCAAGTTACAGGGATGGTTCACCCCTCCACTTT
TRBV11-3	TRBJ2-5	.	many	CASSSSTRRETQYF	TGTGCCAGCAGCTCCTCTACTAGGAGGGAGACCCAGTACTTC
TRBV20-1	TRBJ1-6	.	many	CSAREGWAGLLSYNSPLHF	TGCAGTGCTAGAGAAGGGTGGGCAGGGCTACTCTCCTATAATTCACCCCTCCACTTT
TRBV19	TRBJ1-5	.	.	CASSIGVPAVNQPQHF	TGTGCCAGTAGTATAGGCGTTCCGGCCGTGAATCAGCCCCAGCATTTT
TRBV12-3/TRBV12-4	TRBJ2-1	TRBD2	many	CASSTSSGSIDNEQFF	TGTGCCAGCAGTACCAGTAGCGGGAGTATCGACAATGAGCAGTTCTTC
TRBV2	TRBJ1-2	TRBD1	many	CASSGGPTGDYGYTF	TGTGCCAGCAGTGGGGGGCCGACAGGGGATTATGGCTACACCTTC
TRBV20-1	TRBJ1-3	.	.	CSARPTFGNTIYF	TGCAGTGCTAGACCTACATTTGGAAACACCATATATTTT
TRBV4-1	TRBJ2-3	.	.	CASSQEPLPTDTQYF	TGCGCCAGCAGCCAAGAACCCCTCCCCACAGATACGCAGTATTTT
TRBV20-1	TRBJ2-7	.	many	CSVPGDRSYEQYF	TGCAGTGTCCCGGGGGACAGATCCTACGAGCAGTACTTC
TRBV18	TRBJ1-1	TRBD1	many	CASSYGQGATEAFF	TGTGCCAGCTCATACGGACAGGGAGCCACTGAAGCTTTCTTT
TRBV7-9	TRBJ2-3	TRBD2	many	CASSFRDRLAGGPTDTQYF	TGTGCCAGCAGCTTTAGAGATAGACTAGCGGGAGGGCCCACAGATACGCAGTATTTT
TRBV10-3	TRBJ1-1	.	many	CAIKLTDSNTEAFF	TGTGCCATCAAACTGACAGATTCGAACACTGAAGCTTTCTTT
TRBV5-1	TRBJ2-3	.	.	CASSLSFGIADTQYF	TGCGCCAGCAGCTTGAGTTTCGGGATCGCAGATACGCAGTATTTT
TRBV20-1	TRBJ2-1	TRBD2	many	CSARETSGITDGQFF	TGCAGTGCTAGAGAGACTAGCGGGATAACAGATGGGCAGTTCTTC
TRBV7-9	TRBJ2-3	TRBD1	.	CASSRDRGADTQYF	TGTGCCAGCAGCCGGGACAGGGGTGCGGATACGCAGTATTTT
TRBV4-3	TRBJ1-2	TRBD1	few	CASSQDRGLGYTF	TGCGCCAGCAGCCAAGACAGGGGGCTTGGCTACACCTTC
TRBV5-1	TRBJ2-5	TRBD1	.	CASTQGVLTQETQYF	TGCGCCAGCACACAGGGGGTACTAACCCAAGAGACCCAGTACTTC
TRBV2	TRBJ1-4	.	many	CASRVSGINEKLFF	TGTGCCAGCAGGGTCTCGGGTATCAATGAAAAACTGTTTTTT
TRBV18	TRBJ2-1	.	.	CASSDQVRSEQFF	TGTGCCAGCTCAGACCAGGTTCGGTCTGAGCAGTTCTTC
TRBV18	TRBJ2-2	.	.	CASSPYRDTVTGELFF	TGTGCCAGCTCACCCTACCGGGACACGGTTACCGGGGAGCTGTTTTTT
TRBV20-1	TRBJ2-2	.	many	CSATDTRGMTGELFF	TGCAGTGCTACGGACACCCGGGGGATGACCGGGGAGCTGTTTTTT
TRBV28	TRBJ2-5	.	many	CASSVGPETQYF	TGTGCCAGCAGTGTGGGGCCAGAGACCCAGTACTTC
TRBV10-2	TRBJ2-3	TRBD2	.	CASTHRGGTSTDTQYF	TGCGCCAGCACCCACCGGGGGGGAACTAGCACAGATACGCAGTATTTT
TRBV24-1	TRBJ2-1	.	few	CATSRNSVTYNEQFF	TGTGCCACCAGTCGGAATAGCGTAACCTACAATGAGCAGTTCTTC
TRBV18	TRBJ2-1	TRBD2	many	CASSPPLAEDNYNEQFF	TGTGCCAGCTCACCACCGCTAGCGGAAGATAACTACAATGAGCAGTTCTTC
TRBV24-1	TRBJ2-7	.	many	CATSDFRESEQYF	TGTGCCACCAGTGATTTCAGGGAGAGCGAGCAGTACTTC
TRBV7-2	TRBJ2-1	TRBD2	.	CASSLVSGVAGGLRNEQFF	TGTGCCAGCAGCTTAGTGTCTGGGGTAGCGGGAGGGCTCCGGAATGAGCAGTTCTTC
TRBV28	TRBJ2-1	TRBD1	many	CASSLLTGASSYNEQFF	TGTGCCAGCAGTTTACTGACAGGGGCGAGCTCCTACAATGAGCAGTTCTTC
TRBV20-1	TRBJ1-2	.	.	CSAVRYGYTF	TGCAGTGCGGTTCGGTATGGCTACACCTTC
TRBV7-9	TRBJ2-7	TRBD1	few	CASSYDRAIVEQYF	TGTGCCAGCAGCTACGACAGGGCGATCGTCGAGCAGTACTTC
TRBV10-3	TRBJ2-3	.	.	CAISGRDSNTQYF	TGTGCCATCAGTGGCAGGGATTCAAATACGCAGTATTTT
TRBV29-1	TRBJ2-3	TRBD2	.	CSAVLAGGSTDTQYF	TGCAGCGCAGTACTAGCGGGAGGATCCACAGATACGCAGTATTTT
TRBV10-2	TRBJ1-5	.	.	CASSDSRSGNQPQHF	TGCGCCAGCAGTGACAGCAGGAGTGGCAATCAGCCCCAGCATTTT
TRBV5-1	TRBJ1-1	.	many	CASSLDPSGRSGPAFF	TGCGCCAGCAGCTTGGATCCCTCTGGCAGGTCAGGACCAGCTTTCTTT
TRBV12-5	TRBJ1-5	TRBD1	.	CASGLVLGQGGSSQPQHF	TGTGCTAGTGGTTTGGTACTCGGACAGGGCGGGAGCAGTCAGCCCCAGCATTTT
TRBV18	TRBJ2-1	.	few	CASSPPPGANNEQFF	TGTGCCAGCTCACCACCCCCGGGAGCGAACAATGAGCAGTTCTTC
TRBV6-2/TRBV6-3	TRBJ2-1	TRBD2	many	CASRRLAGTNEQFF	TGTGCCAGCAGGAGACTAGCGGGAACCAATGAGCAGTTCTTC
TRBV6-1	TRBJ1-1	TRBD1	many	CASKRQGSTEAFF	TGTGCCAGCAAAAGACAGGGGAGCACTGAAGCTTTCTTT
TRBV27	TRBJ2-1	TRBD1	few	CASILRDRATREQFF	TGTGCCAGCATCCTTAGGGACAGGGCCACCCGTGAGCAGTTCTTC
TRBV19	TRBJ2-7	.	many	CASTLTATAYEQYF	TGTGCCAGTACCTTGACAGCAACCGCCTACGAGCAGTACTTC
TRBV20-1	TRBJ1-1	TRBD1	many	CSARRQGPNTEAFF	TGCAGTGCTAGACGACAGGGTCCGAACACTGAAGCTTTCTTT
TRBV7-2	TRBJ1-5	.	many	CASSLAGGRGQPQHF	TGTGCCAGCAGCTTAGCAGGAGGGAGGGGTCAGCCCCAGCATTTT
TRBV10-2	TRBJ2-7	TRBD2	.	CASNGGSYEQYF	TGCGCCAGCAACGGGGGGTCCTACGAGCAGTACTTC
TRBV20-1	TRBJ1-3	.	many	CSARSTGRADLGNTIYF	TGCAGTGCTAGATCTACAGGGCGGGCTGATCTTGGAAACACCATATATTTT
TRBV28	TRBJ2-7	.	many	CASPPTGESSEQYF	TGTGCCAGTCCCCCGACAGGAGAGTCTTCCGAGCAGTACTTC
TRBV10-2	TRBJ2-2	TRBD1	.	CASSRTGTGEVGSHTGELFF	TGCGCCAGCAGTAGAACCGGGACAGGGGAGGTTGGGAGCCACACCGGGGAGCTGTTTTTT
TRBV18	TRBJ1-1	.	many	CASSPGRRSGPDTEAFF	TGTGCCAGCTCACCAGGTCGGCGCTCGGGTCCGGACACTGAAGCTTTCTTT
TRBV7-9	TRBJ2-7	.	many	CASSLYDRRNEQYF	TGTGCCAGCAGCTTATACGACAGGAGGAACGAGCAGTACTTC
TRBV20-1	TRBJ2-3	TRBD2	many	CSARSRKGTSGTDTQYF	TGCAGTGCTAGATCTAGGAAAGGGACTAGCGGGACAGATACGCAGTATTTT
TRBV4-2	TRBJ2-2	.	.	CASSQGVWRDRDTGELFF	TGTGCCAGCAGCCAAGGGGTATGGCGGGATAGGGACACCGGGGAGCTGTTTTTT